In its sample, the clone carrying this T cell receptor beta chain was seen a few times. What it binds is unknown. TCRbeta library preparation incorporated unique molecular identifiers. MiXCR, applied by TCRdb to the PCR reads, yields one record per CDR3 protein. The table includes about 980,000 distinct CDR3 sequences, roughly 29% detected once. These data originate in a study of T-cell reconstitution after alpha-beta-depleted transplantation in children. Study findings and constraints: After transplant, at about two months, alpha-beta T cells were reportedly derived from several hundred expanded graft clones. Some patients showed high day-60 TCRbeta diversity, which derived from surviving recipient T cells and thymic progenitors. Diversity and T-cell counts at one year after transplant derived mostly from new T cells.

Germline V CDR1 and CDR2: ENHRY, SYGVKD. V was clipped by 3 bases and J by 1 base, with 16 bases between them. This CDR3 region has 16 residues. The receptor's source is a boy younger than two who had a stem cell transplant for SCID, so the T cells may come from the graft donor. Sample: PBMCs, mostly from graft donor cells, taken 360 days after TCRalphabeta/CD19-depleted stem cell transplant. V usage is TRBV10-3 and J usage is TRBJ2-7; D may match TRBD1 or TRBD2 (5 bases each). The CDR3 DNA reads as TGTGCCATCAGTGACGTGGGACCCCTCCGGTCCTACGAGCAGTACTTC. This codes for CAISDVGPLRSYEQYF.